This is a list of T cell receptor beta chains from one sample in a study of radiotherapy plus CTLA-4 blockade in lung cancer. Measured with immunoSEQ multiplex PCR; TCRdb has only the in-frame clones, and not every one. The sample yields about 38,000 clones, 80% to 90% seen once. Sample: peripheral blood, taken from a patient treated with radiotherapy plus ipilimumab. The receptors originated from a human donor with non-small cell lung cancer whose response to radiotherapy plus ipilimumab could not be evaluated. Both conserved end residues are part of each CDR3. Fields, in order: D gene, J gene, V gene, CDR3 DNA, CDR3 protein. D genes are given only for firm matches.

>TRBD2|TRBJ2-2|TRBV4-2
TGTGCCAGCAGCCGCGTCGGGGGGGCGGCCGGGGAGCTGTTTTTT
CASSRVGGAAGELFF
>TRBD1|TRBJ1-6|TRBV6-1
TGTGCCAGCAGTGAAGTTTGGACGGGACAGGCAACATCACCCCTCCACTTT
CASSEVWTGQATSPLHF
>NA|TRBJ2-2|TRBV19
TGTGCCAGTAGTCTCCCCACCCTAAACACCGGGGAGCTGTTTTTT
CASSLPTLNTGELFF
>NA|TRBJ2-4|TRBV28
TGTGCCAGCAGTCCCCCAGGGCTAGCCAAAAACATTCAGTACTTC
CASSPPGLAKNIQYF
>TRBD1|TRBJ1-2|TRBV2
TGTGCCAGCAGCGGAACAGGGGGCAGCTATGGCTACACCTTC
CASSGTGGSYGYTF
>TRBD1|TRBJ1-5|TRBV19
TGTGCCAGTGGACAGGTTTATAGCAATCAGCCCCAGCATTTT
CASGQVYSNQPQHF
>NA|TRBJ1-4|TRBV15
TGTGCCACCAGCAGAGAACAGGAAAAACTGTTTTTT
CATSREQEKLFF
>TRBD2|TRBJ2-3|TRBV4-1
TGCGCCAGCAGCCATAGCGGGGGCACAGATACGCAGTATTTT
CASSHSGGTDTQYF
>TRBD2|TRBJ2-1|TRBV9
TGTGCCAGCAGCGTAGCTGCTAGCGAGAAGGGGAGGGGGCAGTTCTTC
CASSVAASEKGRGQFF
>NA|TRBJ2-3|TRBV6-5
TGTGCCAGCAGAAGGAGCGGCGAGACGCAGTATTTT
CASRRSGETQYF
>NA|TRBJ2-1|TRBV7-9
TGTGCCAGCAGCTGGGACACCAGGGATAATGAGCAGTTCTTC
CASSWDTRDNEQFF
>TRBD1|TRBJ1-2|TRBV4-1
TGCGCCAGCAGCCAAGATCAGGGGGGCCAGGGCTATGGCTACACCTTC
CASSQDQGGQGYGYTF
>TRBD1|TRBJ1-4|TRBV5-6
TGTGCCAGCAGCTTGGGGACAGGGGGACTGTTTTTT
CASSLGTGGLFF
>NA|TRBJ2-7|TRBV19
TGTGCCAGTAGTAGAGGACAGCCCTACGAGCAGTACTTC
CASSRGQPYEQYF
>NA|TRBJ1-2|TRBV7-9
TGTGCCGGCGGTAGGGGTGGCTATGGCTACACCTTC
CAGGRGGYGYTF
>NA|TRBJ1-5|TRBV2
TGTGCCAGCAGTCGGACAGTTCAACAGCCCCAGCATTTT
CASSRTVQQPQHF
>NA|TRBJ2-7|TRBV18
TGTGCCAGCTCACCCGGACAGGAGGGCGAGCAGTACTTC
CASSPGQEGEQYF
>TRBD1|TRBJ1-3|TRBV11-2
TGTGCCAGCGGGACAGGGGGCTCTGGAAACACCATATATTTT
CASGTGGSGNTIYF
>NA|TRBJ2-3|TRBV9
TGTGCCAGCAGCGTAGCAGTCGTTGATACGCAGTATTTT
CASSVAVVDTQYF
>NA|TRBJ1-2|TRBV6-5
TGTGCCAGCAGTTTCGACAGGATGTATGGCTACACCTTC
CASSFDRMYGYTF
>NA|TRBJ2-2|TRBV19
TGTGCCAGTAGTCCGGACATCGCGAACACCGGGGAGCTGTTTTTT
CASSPDIANTGELFF
>NA|TRBJ2-1|TRBV5-1
TGCGCCAGCAGCTTGGCATTACTAGCCCATGAGCAGTTCTTC
CASSLALLAHEQFF
>NA|TRBJ2-7|TRBV9
TGTGCCAGCAGCGTAGAAGGGGTCGAGCAGTACTTC
CASSVEGVEQYF